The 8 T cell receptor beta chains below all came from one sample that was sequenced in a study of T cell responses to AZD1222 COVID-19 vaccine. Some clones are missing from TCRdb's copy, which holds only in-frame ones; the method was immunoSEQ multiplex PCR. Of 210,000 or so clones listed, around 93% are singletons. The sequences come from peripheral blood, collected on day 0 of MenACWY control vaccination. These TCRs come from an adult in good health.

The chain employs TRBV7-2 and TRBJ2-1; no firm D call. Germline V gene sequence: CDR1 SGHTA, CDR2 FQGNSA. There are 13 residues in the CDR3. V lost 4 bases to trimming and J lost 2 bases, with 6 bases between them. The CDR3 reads CASSSVAYNEQFF. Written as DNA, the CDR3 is TGTGCCAGCAGCTCCGTGGCCTACAATGAGCAGTTCTTC. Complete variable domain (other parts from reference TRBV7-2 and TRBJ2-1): GAGVSQSPSNKVTEKGKDVELRCDPISGHTALYWYRQSLGQGLEFLIYFQGNSAPDKSGLPSDRFSAERTGGSVSTLTIQRTQQEDSAVYLCASSSVAYNEQFFGPGTRLTVL.

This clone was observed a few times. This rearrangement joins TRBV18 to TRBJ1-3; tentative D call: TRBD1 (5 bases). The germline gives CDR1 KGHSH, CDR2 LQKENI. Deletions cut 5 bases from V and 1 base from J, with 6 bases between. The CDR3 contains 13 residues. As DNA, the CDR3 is TGTGCCAGCTCAAACAGGTCTGGAAACACCATATATTTT. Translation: CASSNRSGNTIYF. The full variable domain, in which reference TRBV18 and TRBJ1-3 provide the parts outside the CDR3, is NAGVMQNPRHLVRRRGQEARLRCSPMKGHSHVYWYRQLPEEGLKFMVYLQKENIIDESGMPKERFSAEFPKEGPSILRIQQVVRGDSAAYFCASSNRSGNTIYFGEGSWLTVV.

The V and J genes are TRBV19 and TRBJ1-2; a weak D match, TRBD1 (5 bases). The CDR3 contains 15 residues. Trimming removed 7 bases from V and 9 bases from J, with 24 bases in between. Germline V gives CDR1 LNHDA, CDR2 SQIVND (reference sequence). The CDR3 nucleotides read TGTGCCAGTACCATTTCGGTGACAGTTAGTTTAAGCTACACCTTC. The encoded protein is CASTISVTVSLSYTF. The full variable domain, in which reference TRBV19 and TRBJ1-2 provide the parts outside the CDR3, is DGGITQSPKYLFRKEGQNVTLSCEQNLNHDAMYWYRQDPGQGLRLIYYSQIVNDFQKGDIAEGYSVSREKKESFPLTVTSAQKNPTAFYLCASTISVTVSLSYTFGSGTRLTVV.

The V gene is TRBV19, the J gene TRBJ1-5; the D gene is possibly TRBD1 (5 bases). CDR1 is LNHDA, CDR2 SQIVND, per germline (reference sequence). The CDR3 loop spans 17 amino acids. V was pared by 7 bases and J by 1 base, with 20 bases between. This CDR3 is CASTEGRVRSSNQPQHF. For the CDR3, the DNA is TGTGCCAGTACGGAGGGCAGGGTCCGTTCCAGCAATCAGCCCCAGCATTTT.

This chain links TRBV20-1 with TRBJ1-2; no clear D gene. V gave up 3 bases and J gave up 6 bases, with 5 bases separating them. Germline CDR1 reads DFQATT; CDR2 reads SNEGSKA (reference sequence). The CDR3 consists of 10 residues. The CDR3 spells CSASRHGYTF. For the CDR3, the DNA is TGCAGTGCTAGCCGGCATGGCTACACCTTC.

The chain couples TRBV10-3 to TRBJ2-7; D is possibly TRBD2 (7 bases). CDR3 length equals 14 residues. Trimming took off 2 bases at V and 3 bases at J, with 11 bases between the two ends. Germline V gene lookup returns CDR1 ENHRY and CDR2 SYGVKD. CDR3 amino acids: CAISERGADYEQYF. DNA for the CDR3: TGTGCCATCAGTGAGCGGGGGGCCGACTACGAGCAGTACTTC.

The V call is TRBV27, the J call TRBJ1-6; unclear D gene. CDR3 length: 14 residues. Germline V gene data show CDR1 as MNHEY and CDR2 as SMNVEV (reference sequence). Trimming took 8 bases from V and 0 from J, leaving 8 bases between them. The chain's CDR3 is CASRAGSYNSPLHF. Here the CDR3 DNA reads TGTGCCAGCCGGGCCGGCTCCTATAATTCACCCCTCCACTTT.

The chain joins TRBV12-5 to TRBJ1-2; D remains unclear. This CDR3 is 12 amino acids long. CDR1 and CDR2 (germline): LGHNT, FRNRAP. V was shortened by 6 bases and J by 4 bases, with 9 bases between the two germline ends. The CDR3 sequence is CASGGLGYGYTF. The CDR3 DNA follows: TGTGCTAGTGGGGGCTTGGGCTATGGCTACACCTTC.